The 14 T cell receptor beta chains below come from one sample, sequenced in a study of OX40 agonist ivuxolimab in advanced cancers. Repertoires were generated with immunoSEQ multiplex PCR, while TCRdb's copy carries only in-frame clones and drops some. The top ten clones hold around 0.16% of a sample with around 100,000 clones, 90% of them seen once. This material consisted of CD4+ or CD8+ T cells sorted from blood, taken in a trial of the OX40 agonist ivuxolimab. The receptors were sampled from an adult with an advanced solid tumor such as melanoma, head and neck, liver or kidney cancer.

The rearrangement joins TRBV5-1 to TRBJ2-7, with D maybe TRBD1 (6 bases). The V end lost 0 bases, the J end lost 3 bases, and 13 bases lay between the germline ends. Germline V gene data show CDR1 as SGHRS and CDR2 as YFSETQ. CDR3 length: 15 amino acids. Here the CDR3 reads CASSLDAGEGYEQYF. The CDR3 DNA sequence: TGCGCCAGCAGCTTGGATGCAGGGGAAGGCTACGAGCAGTACTTC.

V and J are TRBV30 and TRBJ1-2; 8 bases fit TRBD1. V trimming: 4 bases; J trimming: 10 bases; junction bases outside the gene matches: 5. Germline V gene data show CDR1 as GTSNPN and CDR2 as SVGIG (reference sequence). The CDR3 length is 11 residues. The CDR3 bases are TGTGCCTGGACCCGACAGGGGCTCTACACCTTC. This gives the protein CAWTRQGLYTF. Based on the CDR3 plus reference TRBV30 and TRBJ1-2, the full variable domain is SQTIHQWPATLVQPVGSPLSLECTVEGTSNPNLYWYRQAAGRGLQLLFYSVGIGQISSEVPQNLSASRPQDRQFILSSKKLLLSDSGFYLCAWTRQGLYTFGSGTRLTVV.

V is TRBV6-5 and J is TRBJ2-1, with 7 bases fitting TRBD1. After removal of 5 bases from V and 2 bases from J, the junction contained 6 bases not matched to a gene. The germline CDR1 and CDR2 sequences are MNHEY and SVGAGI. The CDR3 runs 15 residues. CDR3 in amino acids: CASSADRAPYNEQFF. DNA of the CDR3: TGTGCCAGCAGTGCTGACAGGGCCCCCTACAATGAGCAGTTCTTC.

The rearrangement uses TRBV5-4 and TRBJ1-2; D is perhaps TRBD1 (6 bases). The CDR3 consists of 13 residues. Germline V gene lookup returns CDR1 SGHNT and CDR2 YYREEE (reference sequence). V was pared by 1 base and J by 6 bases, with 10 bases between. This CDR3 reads CASSLRGSDGYTF. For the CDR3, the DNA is TGTGCCAGCAGCTTGAGGGGGTCTGATGGCTACACCTTC.

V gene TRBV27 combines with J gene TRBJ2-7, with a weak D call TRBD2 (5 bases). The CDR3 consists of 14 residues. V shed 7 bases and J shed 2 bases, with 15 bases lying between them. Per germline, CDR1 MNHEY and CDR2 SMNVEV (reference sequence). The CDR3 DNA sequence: TGTGCCAGCATATCTCCGGGATGGCCCTACGAGCAGTACTTC. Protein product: CASISPGWPYEQYF.

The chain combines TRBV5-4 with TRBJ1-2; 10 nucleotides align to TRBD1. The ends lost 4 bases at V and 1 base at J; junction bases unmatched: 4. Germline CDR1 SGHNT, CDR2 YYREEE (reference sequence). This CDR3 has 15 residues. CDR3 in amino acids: CASSPWTGGNYGYTF. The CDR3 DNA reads TGTGCCAGCAGCCCCTGGACAGGGGGTAACTATGGCTACACCTTC.

This CDR3 reads CASSPGLAIGNEQFF. The CDR3 DNA reads TGTGCCAGCAGCCCTGGACTAGCTATAGGTAATGAGCAGTTCTTC. The V gene is TRBV6-5, the J gene TRBJ2-1, with 8 bases aligning to TRBD2. CDR3 length: 15 residues. Germline values: CDR1 MNHEY, CDR2 SVGAGI. Trimming took 6 bases from V and 7 from J; bases not matched to a gene: 11.

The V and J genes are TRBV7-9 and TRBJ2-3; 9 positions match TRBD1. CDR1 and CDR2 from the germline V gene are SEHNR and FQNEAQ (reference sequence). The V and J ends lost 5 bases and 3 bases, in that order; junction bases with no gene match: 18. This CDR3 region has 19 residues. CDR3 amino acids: CASSPPPGQGRKWTDTQYF. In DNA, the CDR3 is TGTGCCAGCAGCCCGCCTCCGGGACAGGGACGAAAATGGACAGATACGCAGTATTTT.

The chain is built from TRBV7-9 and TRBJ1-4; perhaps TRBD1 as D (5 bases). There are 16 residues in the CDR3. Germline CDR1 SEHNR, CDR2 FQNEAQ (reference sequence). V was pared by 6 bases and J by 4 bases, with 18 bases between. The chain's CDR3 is CASSPKQGRYNEKLFF. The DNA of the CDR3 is TGTGCCAGCAGTCCGAAGCAGGGACGGTATAATGAAAAACTGTTTTTT.

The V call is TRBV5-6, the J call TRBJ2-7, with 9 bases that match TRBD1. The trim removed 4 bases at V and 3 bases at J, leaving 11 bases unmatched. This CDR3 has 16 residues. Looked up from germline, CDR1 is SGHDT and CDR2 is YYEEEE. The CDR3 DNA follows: TGTGCCAGCAGCCCTACAGGGGGCCAATACGGCTACGAGCAGTACTTC. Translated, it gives CASSPTGGQYGYEQYF. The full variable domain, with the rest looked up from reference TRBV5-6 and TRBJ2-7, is DAGVTQSPTHLIKTRGQQVTLRCSPKSGHDTVSWYQQALGQGPQFIFQYYEEEERQRGNFPDRFSGHQFPNYSSELNVNALLLGDSALYLCASSPTGGQYGYEQYFGPGTRLTVT.

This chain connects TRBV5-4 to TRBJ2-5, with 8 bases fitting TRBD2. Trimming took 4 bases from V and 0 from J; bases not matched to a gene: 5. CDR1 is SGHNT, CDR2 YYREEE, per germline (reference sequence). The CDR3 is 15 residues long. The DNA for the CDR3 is TGTGCCAGCAGCCCGGTAGCGGGGTACCAAGAGACCCAGTACTTC. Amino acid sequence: CASSPVAGYQETQYF.

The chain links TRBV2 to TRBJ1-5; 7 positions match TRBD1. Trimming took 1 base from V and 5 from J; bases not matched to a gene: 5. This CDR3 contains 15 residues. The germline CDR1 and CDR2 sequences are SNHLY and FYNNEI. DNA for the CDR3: TGTGCCAGCAGTGAAGACAGGGGAACTCATCAGCCCCAGCATTTT. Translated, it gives CASSEDRGTHQPQHF.

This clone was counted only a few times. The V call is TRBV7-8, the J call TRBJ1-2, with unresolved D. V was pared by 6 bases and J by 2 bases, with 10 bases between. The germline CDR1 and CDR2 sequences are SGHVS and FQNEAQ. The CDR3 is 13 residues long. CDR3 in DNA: TGTGCCAGCAGGATCGACAAGAACTATGGCTACACCTTC. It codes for CASRIDKNYGYTF.

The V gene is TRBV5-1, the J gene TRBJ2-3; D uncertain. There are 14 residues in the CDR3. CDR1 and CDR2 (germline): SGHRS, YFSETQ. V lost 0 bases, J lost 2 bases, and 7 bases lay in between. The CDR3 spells CASSLGHPTDTQYF. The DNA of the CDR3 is TGCGCCAGCAGCTTGGGGCACCCCACAGATACGCAGTATTTT.